These 10 T cell receptor beta chains were sequenced from one sample in a study of CD4+ T cells in melanoma. The assay was immunoSEQ multiplex PCR, and TCRdb's table has in-frame clones only and misses some. This table holds some 7,000 clones, approximately 70% found once. Sequencing was performed on cells from a culture (not recorded whether cultured in vitro). Receptors were obtained from a human donor with melanoma.

The rearrangement joins TRBV5-8 to TRBJ1-5; D remains ambiguous. The CDR3 consists of 15 residues. V was shortened by 0 bases and J by 1 base, with 8 bases between the two germline ends. In germline, CDR1 is SGHTS, CDR2 YDEGEE. The CDR3 bases are TGTGCCAGCAGCTTGGGAAGACGAAGCAATCAGCCCCAGCATTTT. As protein: CASSLGRRSNQPQHF.

The CDR3 sequence: CASSRQGANQPQHF. Here the CDR3 DNA reads TGTGCCAGTAGTAGACAGGGGGCGAATCAGCCCCAGCATTTT. The V gene is TRBV19, the J gene TRBJ1-5, with 10 positions matching TRBD1. Germline V CDR1 and CDR2: LNHDA, SQIVND (reference sequence). The CDR3 is 14 residues long. After removal of 4 bases from V and 4 bases from J, the junction contained 1 base not matched to a gene.

V gene TRBV6-5 combines with J gene TRBJ2-1; the match to TRBD2 covers 8 bases. Germline CDR1 reads MNHEY; CDR2 reads SVGAGI. The CDR3 consists of 15 residues. With 8 bases clipped from V and 2 bases from J, the junction kept 8 bases outside the gene matches. The CDR3 sequence is CASGKDGGAYNEQFF. The CDR3 DNA is TGTGCCAGCGGGAAAGACGGGGGGGCCTACAATGAGCAGTTCTTC.

The V call is TRBV11-2, the J call TRBJ2-5; 11 bases line up with TRBD2. The CDR3 contains 15 residues. V trimming: 6 bases; J trimming: 5 bases; junction bases outside the gene matches: 8. Germline V gives CDR1 SGHAT, CDR2 FQNNGV. CDR3 residues: CASSRSGGAWETQYF. CDR3 coding DNA: TGTGCCAGCAGTCGTAGCGGGGGGGCTTGGGAGACCCAGTACTTC.

This clone was observed a few times. The CDR3 sequence: CASTGVSSYNEQFF. CDR3 nucleotides: TGTGCCAGTACTGGGGTAAGCTCCTACAATGAGCAGTTCTTC. The chain uses TRBV19 and TRBJ2-1; unclear D gene. This CDR3 has 14 residues. The V gene lost 7 bases and the J gene lost 0 bases, with 10 bases spanning the gap. Germline CDR1 is LNHDA and CDR2 is SQIVND (reference sequence).

This chain uses TRBV12-3 or TRBV12-4 with TRBJ2-1, with 10 bases that match TRBD1. The length of the CDR3 is 13 residues. The J segment lost 7 bases and the V segment lost 5 bases, leaving 2 bases of the junction unmatched. CDR3 region: CASSGDRGNEQFF. CDR3 DNA: TGTGCCAGCAGTGGGGACAGGGGTAATGAGCAGTTCTTC.

V and J are TRBV2 and TRBJ1-1; D unresolved. CDR3 length: 14 amino acids. V was clipped by 3 bases and J by 5 bases, with 13 bases between them. Germline CDR1 SNHLY, CDR2 FYNNEI. The CDR3 sequence: CASSDSLGFTEAFF. CDR3 sequence (DNA): TGTGCCAGCAGTGATTCGCTGGGGTTTACTGAAGCTTTCTTT.

The CDR3 bases are TGTGCCATCAAACCGGGACAGGGCACCGGGGAGCTGTTTTTT. It codes for CAIKPGQGTGELFF. The rearrangement links TRBV10-3 to TRBJ2-2, with 9 bases lining up with TRBD1. Per germline, CDR1 ENHRY and CDR2 SYGVKD. V lost 7 bases, J lost 4 bases, and 4 bases stayed unmatched. This CDR3 region has 14 residues.

About this clone: The same CDR3 is also encoded by other DNA sequences in this sample. The rearrangement links TRBV9 to TRBJ2-5, with 8 bases fitting TRBD2. Germline V gene sequence: CDR1 SGDLS, CDR2 YYNGEE. This CDR3 spans 16 amino acids. The J segment lost 2 bases and the V segment lost 0 bases, leaving 6 bases of the junction unmatched. The DNA for the CDR3 is TGTGCCAGCAGCGTAGGTAACGGGGGGGGACAAGAGACCCAGTACTTC. Amino acid sequence: CASSVGNGGGQETQYF.

The chain recombines TRBV5-1 with TRBJ1-2, with 8 bases matching TRBD1. The CDR3 runs 15 residues. CDR1 is SGHRS and CDR2 is YFSETQ in the germline V gene. J gave up 4 bases and V 2 bases, and 7 bases lay outside the gene matches. The CDR3 nucleotides are TGCGCCAGCAGCTTCTCCCTGGACAGGGCCTATGGCTACACCTTC. Amino acids: CASSFSLDRAYGYTF.